The 30 T cell receptor beta chains reported below all come from one sample, sequenced in a study of blood T cell repertoires in COVID-19. Profiling relied on immunoSEQ multiplex PCR, and the TCRdb table lists in-frame clones only, not all of them. The sample has 300,000 to 400,000 clones, 88% seen once. The sample taken for sequencing was PBMCs or T cells enriched from blood (not recorded which). These receptors were taken from a young woman who had recovered from COVID-19.

This chain joins TRBV10-3 and TRBJ1-2, with 7 bases that match TRBD1. V lost 6 bases and J lost 8; bases outside the gene matches: 24. CDR1 and CDR2 from the germline V gene are ENHRY and SYGVKD. The CDR3 has 18 residues. The CDR3 sequence is CAISELSETGIYVGGYTF. The CDR3 DNA sequence: TGTGCCATCAGCGAACTATCTGAGACAGGGATCTATGTGGGGGGCTACACCTTC.

This clone has only one observation. This chain joins TRBV7-3 and TRBJ1-2, with TRBD1 identical over 8 bases. Trimming removed 3 bases from V and 6 bases from J; junction bases left unmatched: 9. Germline-derived CDR1 and CDR2 are SGHTA and FQGTGA. The CDR3 covers 15 residues. The CDR3 spells CASSFTGQGEDGYTF. The DNA of the CDR3 is TGTGCCAGCAGCTTCACCGGACAGGGTGAGGATGGCTACACCTTC.

This sequence joins TRBV7-2 and TRBJ2-7; TRBD1 matches 10 bases. The length of the CDR3 is 16 residues. The germline V gene encodes CDR1 SGHTA and CDR2 FQGNSA. V was pared by 3 bases and J by 6 bases, with 11 bases of the junction left unmatched. Written as DNA, the CDR3 is TGTGCCAGCAGCTTCCGGGACAGGGGATATGAGAGCGAGCAGTACTTC. Translated, it gives CASSFRDRGYESEQYF.

J is TRBJ1-2 and V is TRBV25-1, with D maybe TRBD1 (5 bases). V shed 8 bases and J shed 2 bases, with 12 bases lying between them. The CDR3 consists of 13 residues. Germline V CDR1 and CDR2: MGHDK, SYGVNS. The CDR3 sequence is CASSPTENYGYTF. The CDR3 coding sequence is TGTGCCAGCTCCCCGACAGAGAACTATGGCTACACCTTC.

The chain employs TRBV21-1 and TRBJ2-7; TRBD1 reflects the table's D call only, with no check against the DNA. TRBV21-1 is tagged as a pseudogene. This CDR3 contains 16 residues. CDR3 coding DNA: TGTGCCAGCAGCCCCCTAGAAGGGGACAACTCCTACGAGCAGTACTTC. This sequence encodes CASSPLEGDNSYEQYF.

The V call is TRBV11-2, the J call TRBJ2-1; weak D call: TRBD2 (5 bases). The CDR3 loop spans 13 amino acids. Trimming stripped 1 base from V and 7 bases from J, with 8 bases between. The germline gives CDR1 SGHAT, CDR2 FQNNGV. CDR3 amino acids: CASSLGTVNEQFF. DNA of the CDR3: TGTGCCAGCAGCTTAGGGACTGTTAATGAGCAGTTCTTC.

The V call is TRBV11-3, the J call TRBJ2-2, with a possible D match to TRBD1 (7 bases). Trimming cost V 5 bases and J 5 bases, with 9 bases left between them. There are 13 residues in the CDR3. Per the germline V gene, CDR1 is SGHNT and CDR2 is YENEEA. CDR3: CASSPGGTGELFF. The DNA for the CDR3 is TGTGCCAGCAGCCCAGGGGGGACCGGGGAGCTGTTTTTT.

The CDR3 loop reads CSARSSQGYTF. The DNA of the CDR3 is TGCAGTGCTAGATCCAGTCAAGGCTACACCTTC. J is TRBJ1-2 and V is TRBV20-1; no clear D. Germline loops: CDR1 DFQATT, CDR2 SNEGSKA (reference sequence). The CDR3 sequence is 11 residues long. Trimming removed 2 bases from V and 8 bases from J, with 9 bases in between.

This sequence joins TRBV28 and TRBJ1-5; D not certain. The V end lost 3 bases, the J end lost 3 bases, and 6 bases lay between the germline ends. Germline CDR1 MDHEN, CDR2 SYDVKM. This CDR3 is 13 amino acids long. This CDR3 is CASSLQANQPQHF. For the CDR3, the DNA is TGTGCCAGCAGTTTGCAAGCCAATCAGCCCCAGCATTTT.

The CDR3 sequence: CAISESRGATDTQYF. The CDR3 nucleotides are TGTGCCATCAGTGAGTCACGGGGGGCGACAGATACGCAGTATTTT. The genes are TRBV10-3 and TRBJ2-3, with a tentative D call TRBD2 (7 bases). Germline values: CDR1 ENHRY, CDR2 SYGVKD. V was cut by 0 bases and J by 3 bases, with 10 bases left in between. The CDR3 is made up of 15 amino acids.

This clone was seen once. The chain joins TRBV5-6 to TRBJ2-7; 9 positions agree with TRBD1. The CDR3 has 14 residues. Germline CDR1 SGHDT, CDR2 YYEEEE. The ends lost 2 bases at V and 7 bases at J; junction bases unmatched: 7. The CDR3, as DNA: TGTGCCAGCAGCTTTAGGACAGGGACAGGGGAGCAGTACTTC. Protein sequence: CASSFRTGTGEQYF.

The rearrangement joins TRBV28 to TRBJ1-2; maybe TRBD1 (6 bases). This CDR3 contains 13 residues. CDR1 MDHEN and CDR2 SYDVKM come from the germline V gene. V was pared by 6 bases and J by 8 bases, with 16 bases between. CDR3 sequence reads: CASRQGREPGYTF. The CDR3, as DNA: TGTGCCAGCAGACAGGGACGGGAACCCGGCTACACCTTC.

The rearrangement uses TRBV11-1 and TRBJ1-1; 8 bases match TRBD1. This CDR3 has 13 amino acids. The junction had 5 bases not matched to a gene; V was cut back by 1 base and J by 10 bases. Germline values: CDR1 SGHAT, CDR2 FQDESV (reference sequence). In DNA form, the CDR3 reads TGTGCCAGCAGCTTAGGACCGCAGGGGGCAGCTTTCTTT. It is translated as CASSLGPQGAAFF.

V is TRBV5-8 and J is TRBJ1-2; 8 bases align to TRBD1. This CDR3 is 13 amino acids long. CDR1 is SGHTS and CDR2 is YDEGEE in the germline V gene. V shed 0 bases and J 8 bases; nucleotides not matched to a gene: 3. The CDR3 spells CASSLGTGNGYTF. As DNA, the CDR3 is TGTGCCAGCAGCTTGGGGACAGGGAACGGCTACACCTTC.

The chain uses TRBV7-9 and TRBJ1-2; D possibly corresponds to TRBD1 (6 bases). This CDR3 has 17 residues. Germline-derived CDR1 and CDR2 are SEHNR and FQNEAQ (reference sequence). With 2 bases removed from V and 0 bases from J, the gap between germline ends came to 16 bases. CDR3 amino acids: CASSLTTGALANYGYTF. CDR3 nucleotides: TGTGCCAGCAGCTTAACGACAGGTGCCCTAGCTAACTATGGCTACACCTTC.

This sequence joins TRBV7-3 and TRBJ2-7; no definite D call. V lost 7 bases and J 2 bases, leaving 12 bases between the germline ends. This CDR3 spans 13 amino acids. The germline gives CDR1 SGHTA, CDR2 FQGTGA. The CDR3 loop reads CASTLPPAYEQYF. Written as DNA, the CDR3 is TGTGCCAGCACTTTGCCTCCAGCCTACGAGCAGTACTTC.

The genes are TRBV2 and TRBJ2-1; TRBD2 matches 10 bases. Germline V gene data show CDR1 as SNHLY and CDR2 as FYNNEI. The trim removed 2 bases at V and 12 bases at J, leaving 13 bases unmatched. This CDR3 has 16 amino acids. The CDR3 DNA is TGTGCCAGCAGTGAAACCCTAGCGGGGGTGCAATTTATGCAGTTCTTC. Amino acid sequence: CASSETLAGVQFMQFF.

V is TRBV5-4 and J is TRBJ2-2; D remains unclear. The CDR3 sequence is 14 residues long. Trimming took 0 bases from V and 6 from J, leaving 9 bases between them. In germline, CDR1 is SGHNT, CDR2 YYREEE (reference sequence). The CDR3 bases are TGTGCCAGCAGCTTGGACAAATTGGCCGGGGAGCTGTTTTTT. Translated, it gives CASSLDKLAGELFF.

The rearrangement uses TRBV5-1 and TRBJ2-3, with D possibly TRBD2 on 5 matching bases. CDR3 length: 17 amino acids. V shed 0 bases and J shed 2 bases, with 16 bases lying between them. Germline V gene sequence: CDR1 SGHRS, CDR2 YFSETQ. The CDR3 region has the DNA TGCGCCAGCAGCTTGGGAGGGTGGGAGAGGAACACAGATACGCAGTATTTT. This codes for CASSLGGWERNTDTQYF.

The chain combines TRBV28 with TRBJ1-6; 9 nucleotides line up with TRBD1. Per the germline V gene, CDR1 is MDHEN and CDR2 is SYDVKM. The CDR3 totals 18 residues. Germline trimming cut 7 bases from V and 5 bases from J; bases unmatched to any gene: 15. CDR3 sequence: CASISSQGASVNNSPLHF. In nucleotides, the CDR3 is TGTGCCAGCATTTCCTCACAGGGGGCCTCGGTTAATAATTCACCCCTCCACTTT.

The chain joins TRBV5-4 to TRBJ2-3; 9 bases map to TRBD1. Germline loops: CDR1 SGHNT, CDR2 YYREEE (reference sequence). This CDR3 region has 17 residues. The ends lost 2 bases at V and 3 bases at J; junction bases unmatched: 10. DNA for the CDR3: TGTGCCAGCAGCTTTTTTGCCCGGGACAGGGAAACAGATACGCAGTATTTT. This gives the protein CASSFFARDRETDTQYF.

In its sample, this clone was seen once. The gene calls are TRBV5-4 and TRBJ2-5, with 12 positions matching TRBD2. V lost 0 bases and J lost 4; bases outside the gene matches: 10. The germline V gene has CDR1 SGHNT and CDR2 YYREEE (reference sequence). The CDR3 consists of 18 residues. The CDR3 DNA reads TGTGCCAGCAGCTTGGTAGGACTAGCGGGGCCTCGGGGAGAGACCCAGTACTTC. It is translated as CASSLVGLAGPRGETQYF.

The chain is built from TRBV27 and TRBJ1-1; maybe TRBD1 (5 bases). From germline, CDR1 is MNHEY and CDR2 SMNVEV (reference sequence). Trimming removed 5 bases at V and 5 bases at J, with 18 bases between. The CDR3 sequence is 15 residues long. The CDR3 region is CASSPRAGWGTEAFF. The CDR3 DNA is TGTGCCAGCAGTCCCCGCGCGGGGTGGGGGACTGAAGCTTTCTTT.

The gene calls are TRBV7-2 and TRBJ2-3; perhaps TRBD2 as D (5 bases). Trimming shortened V by 2 bases and J by 6 bases, and 15 bases separated the two germline ends. CDR1 and CDR2 (germline): SGHTA, FQGNSA. The CDR3 extends over 15 amino acids. In DNA, the CDR3 is TGTGCCAGCAGCTTAATGGCTAGCACTGGGGATACGCAGTATTTT. Its protein is CASSLMASTGDTQYF.

Many counts were recorded for this clone. The sample holds other DNA sequences that translate to the same CDR3. The rearrangement links TRBV2 to TRBJ2-7; unclear D gene. Germline-derived CDR1 and CDR2 are SNHLY and FYNNEI. The CDR3 extends over 12 amino acids. The V gene lost 4 bases and the J gene lost 3 bases, with 7 bases spanning the gap. CDR3 residues: CASSGQGYEQYF. DNA for the CDR3: TGTGCCAGCAGTGGACAAGGCTACGAGCAGTACTTC.

The genes are TRBV7-2 and TRBJ1-3; D uncertain. The CDR3 runs 14 residues. The V gene lost 0 bases and the J gene lost 4 bases, with 7 bases spanning the gap. CDR1 is SGHTA, CDR2 FQGNSA, per germline. CDR3 nucleotide sequence: TGTGCCAGCAGCTTAGCGAGGGTAGGAAACACCATATATTTT. Its translation is CASSLARVGNTIYF.

The V and J genes are TRBV13 and TRBJ1-5; D is ambiguous. Germline CDR1 reads PRHDT; CDR2 reads FYEKMQ (reference sequence). V was pared by 7 bases and J by 3 bases, with 13 bases between. CDR3 size: 14 residues. The DNA of the CDR3 is TGTGCCAGCACCGCTGGACTGAACAATCAGCCCCAGCATTTT. Residues: CASTAGLNNQPQHF.

The chain uses TRBV5-1 and TRBJ1-4; a weak D match, TRBD1 (5 bases). Germline CDR1 and CDR2: SGHRS and YFSETQ. The CDR3 is 15 residues long. Trimming pared 4 bases from V and 0 bases from J, leaving 10 bases between. CDR3 DNA: TGCGCCAGCAGCGGTCAGGGTGCAACTAATGAAAAACTGTTTTTT. Protein product: CASSGQGATNEKLFF.

This clone occurred once. This chain joins TRBV9 and TRBJ1-2; D unclear. Germline V lookup: CDR1 SGDLS, CDR2 YYNGEE. The CDR3 is 14 amino acids. V dropped 5 bases and J dropped 3 bases, with 14 bases sitting between them. The CDR3 coding sequence is TGTGCCAGCAGTCCGTCTCGAGCGGACTATGGCTACACCTTC. Its protein is CASSPSRADYGYTF.

Of note for this clone: Other nucleotide sequences in the sample specify the same CDR3. The rearrangement joins TRBV28 to TRBJ1-6; 7 positions match TRBD1. Trimming removed 6 bases from V and 7 bases from J; junction bases left unmatched: 9. The CDR3 totals 15 residues. Per the germline V gene, CDR1 is MDHEN and CDR2 is SYDVKM. The CDR3, as DNA: TGTGCCAGCAGCCCGATCGACAGGGACAATTCACCCCTCCACTTT. Translating gives CASSPIDRDNSPLHF.